This T cell receptor (beta chain) was retrieved from a study of glioma-infiltrating T cells. Findings and caveats of the study: Non-neoplastic patients had below-expected tissue-blood divergence, while all gliomas exceeded expectation.

Using RNA template, CDR3s of TCR alpha and beta were amplified with iRepertoire arm-PCR. Each CDR3 protein is one row after TCRdb ran MiXCR on the multiplex PCR reads. The sample lists over 140,000 distinct CDR3 sequences, about two fifths seen once, with around 18% in the top ten. Comments on this clonotype: Its antigen is still unknown. A read error may explain this, as a much larger clone is one base away. The missing conserved phenylalanine or tryptophan at the end of this CDR3 makes a read error likely.

The sequenced sample consisted of glioma tissue, nonneoplastic brain tissue, or PBMCs (not recorded which). The receptor comes from a human donor with low-grade glioma or glioblastoma, undergoing nonglioma brain surgery, or in good health (not recorded which).

For the CDR3, the DNA is TGCAGTGCTAGAGGGGGAGGCTACAATGAGCAGTTCCTC. It translates to CSARGGGYNEQFL. This sequence joins TRBV20-1 and TRBJ2-1, with D possibly matching TRBD2 (6 bases). The V and J ends lost 1 base and 3 bases respectively, with 7 bases between them. The CDR3 length is 13 residues. Germline CDR1 is DFQATT and CDR2 is SNEGSKA (reference sequence).